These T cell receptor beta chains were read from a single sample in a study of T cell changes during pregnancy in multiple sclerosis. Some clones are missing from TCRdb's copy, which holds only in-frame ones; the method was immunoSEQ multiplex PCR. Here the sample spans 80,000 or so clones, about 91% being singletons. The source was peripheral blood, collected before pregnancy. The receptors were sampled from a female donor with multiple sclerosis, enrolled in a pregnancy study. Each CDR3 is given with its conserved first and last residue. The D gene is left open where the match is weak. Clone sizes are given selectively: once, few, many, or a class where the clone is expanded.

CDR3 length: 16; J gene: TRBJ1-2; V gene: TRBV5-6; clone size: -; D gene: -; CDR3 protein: CASSLGRTVMLSGYTF; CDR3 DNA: TGTGCCAGCAGCTTGGGCCGGACTGTCATGTTATCTGGCTACACCTTC
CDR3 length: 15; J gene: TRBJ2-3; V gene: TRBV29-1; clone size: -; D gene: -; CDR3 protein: CSVHWGDRNTDTQYF; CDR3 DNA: TGCAGCGTTCACTGGGGGGACCGCAACACAGATACGCAGTATTTT
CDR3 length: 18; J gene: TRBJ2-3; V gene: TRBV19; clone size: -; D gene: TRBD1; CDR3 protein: CASSTDRGSLGRGDTQYF; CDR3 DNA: TGTGCCAGTAGTACGGACAGGGGATCCCTTGGGCGCGGAGATACGCAGTATTTT
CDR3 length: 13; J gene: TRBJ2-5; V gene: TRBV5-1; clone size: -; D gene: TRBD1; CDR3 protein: CASSRTGQETQYF; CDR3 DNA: TGCGCCAGCAGCCGGACAGGCCAAGAGACCCAGTACTTC
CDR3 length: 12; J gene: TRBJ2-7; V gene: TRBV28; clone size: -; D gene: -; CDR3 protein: CASARGLDEQYF; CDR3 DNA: TGTGCCAGCGCCAGGGGTTTGGATGAGCAGTACTTC
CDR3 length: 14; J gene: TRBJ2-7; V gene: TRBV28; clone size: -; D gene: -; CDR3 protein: CASSFGQGSYEQYF; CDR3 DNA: TGTGCCAGCAGTTTTGGTCAGGGGAGCTACGAGCAGTACTTC
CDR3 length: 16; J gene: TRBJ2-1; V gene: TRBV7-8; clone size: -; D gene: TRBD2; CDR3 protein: CASSVILAGESGEQFF; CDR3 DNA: TGTGCCAGCAGCGTTATACTAGCGGGAGAATCAGGTGAGCAGTTCTTC
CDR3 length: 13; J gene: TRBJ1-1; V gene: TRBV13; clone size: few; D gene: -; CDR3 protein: CASSLGGGLRAFF; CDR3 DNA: TGTGCCAGCAGCTTAGGTGGCGGCTTGAGGGCTTTCTTT
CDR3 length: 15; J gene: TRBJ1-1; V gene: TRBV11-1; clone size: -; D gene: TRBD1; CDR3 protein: CASSSRQGENTEAFF; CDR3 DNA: TGTGCCAGCAGCTCCAGACAGGGCGAGAACACTGAAGCTTTCTTT
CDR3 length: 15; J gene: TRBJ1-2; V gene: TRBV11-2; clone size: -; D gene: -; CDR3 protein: CASSLDRQGSGGYTF; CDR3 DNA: TGTGCCAGCAGCTTAGATCGGCAGGGTTCAGGTGGCTACACCTTC
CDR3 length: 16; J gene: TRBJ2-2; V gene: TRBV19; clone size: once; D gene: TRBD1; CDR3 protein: CASSSGQGAGTGELFF; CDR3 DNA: TGTGCCAGTAGTTCAGGACAGGGGGCCGGCACCGGGGAGCTGTTTTTT
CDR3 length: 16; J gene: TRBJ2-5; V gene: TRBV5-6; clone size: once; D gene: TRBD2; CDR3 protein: CASSFGAGGPSETQYF; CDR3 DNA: TGTGCCAGCAGCTTTGGTGCGGGAGGGCCCTCCGAGACCCAGTACTTC
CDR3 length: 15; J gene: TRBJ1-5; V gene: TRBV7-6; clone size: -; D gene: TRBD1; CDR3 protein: CASSPGTGRLQPQHF; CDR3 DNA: TGTGCCAGCAGCCCGGGGACAGGAAGGCTGCAGCCCCAGCATTTT
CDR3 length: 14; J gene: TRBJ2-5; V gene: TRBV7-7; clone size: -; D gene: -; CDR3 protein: CASSLVSTSETQYF; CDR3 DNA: TGTGCTAGCAGCTTAGTTTCCACTAGCGAGACCCAGTACTTC
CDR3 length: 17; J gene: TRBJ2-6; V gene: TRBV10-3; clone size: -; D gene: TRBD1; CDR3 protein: CAIRAGQGVAGANVLTF; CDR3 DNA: TGTGCCATCAGGGCGGGACAGGGAGTGGCTGGGGCCAACGTCCTGACTTTC
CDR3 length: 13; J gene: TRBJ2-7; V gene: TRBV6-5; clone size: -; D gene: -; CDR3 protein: CASSSNREVEQYF; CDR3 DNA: TGTGCCAGCAGTTCTAACAGGGAAGTCGAGCAGTACTTC
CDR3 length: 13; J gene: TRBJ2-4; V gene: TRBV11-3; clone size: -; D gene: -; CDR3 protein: CASSLGLGNIQYF; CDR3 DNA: TGTGCCAGCAGCTTAGGACTAGGGAACATTCAGTACTTC
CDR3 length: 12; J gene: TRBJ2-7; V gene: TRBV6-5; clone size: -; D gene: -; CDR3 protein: CASGQNSYEQYF; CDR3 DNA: TGTGCCAGCGGACAGAACTCCTACGAGCAGTACTTC
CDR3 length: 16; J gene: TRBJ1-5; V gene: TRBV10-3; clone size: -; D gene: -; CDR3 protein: CAISESGTVRNQPQHF; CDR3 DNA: TGTGCCATCAGTGAGTCAGGGACTGTCCGCAATCAGCCCCAGCATTTT
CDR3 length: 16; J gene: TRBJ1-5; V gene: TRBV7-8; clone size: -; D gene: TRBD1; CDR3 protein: CASSQPGQGGNQPQHF; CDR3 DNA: TGTGCCAGCAGTCAACCGGGACAGGGTGGCAATCAGCCCCAGCATTTT
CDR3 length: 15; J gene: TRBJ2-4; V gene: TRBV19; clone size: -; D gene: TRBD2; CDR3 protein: CASRWTGGGKNIQYF; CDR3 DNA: TGTGCCAGTAGATGGACGGGAGGGGGAAAAAACATTCAGTACTTC
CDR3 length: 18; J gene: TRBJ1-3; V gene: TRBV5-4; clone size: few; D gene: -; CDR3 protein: CASSLGGRRRFSGNTIYF; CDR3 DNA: TGTGCCAGCAGCTTGGGGGGTCGGAGGAGGTTCTCTGGAAACACCATATATTTT
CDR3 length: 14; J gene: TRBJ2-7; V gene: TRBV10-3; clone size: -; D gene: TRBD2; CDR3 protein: CAISETGGPYEQYF; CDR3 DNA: TGTGCCATCAGTGAGACGGGAGGGCCCTACGAGCAGTACTTC
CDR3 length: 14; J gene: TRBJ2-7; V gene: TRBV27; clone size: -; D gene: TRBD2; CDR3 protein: CASSSSRTSREQYF; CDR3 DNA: TGTGCCAGCAGTTCATCCAGGACTAGCCGGGAGCAGTACTTC
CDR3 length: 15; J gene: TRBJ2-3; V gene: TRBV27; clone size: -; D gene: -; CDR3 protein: CASSLLRMSTDTQYF; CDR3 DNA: TGTGCCAGCAGTTTATTGAGGATGAGCACAGATACGCAGTATTTT